This T cell receptor beta chain is from a study of blood T cell repertoires in COVID-19. Study-wide background: Collection of acute and convalescent COVID-19 samples took place in the United States, Italy and Spain. T cells, B-cell-depleted T cells, or PBMCs supplied cDNA or gDNA.

Original processing notes: Scientists estimated how many nucleated cells there were by amplifying reference gene primers. TCRdb's table, derived via immunoSEQ multiplex PCR, lists solely in-frame clones and lacks some. D and trimming come from the DNA, and the V and J calls and clone size come from that table. The table has around 250,000 clones, about nine tenths seen once. The CDR3 contains 12 residues. Germline CDR1 LNHDA, CDR2 SQIVND (reference sequence). Trimming removed 8 bases from V and 0 bases from J, with 5 bases in between. The chain is built from TRBV19 and TRBJ1-5; D not resolved. The sequencing input was peripheral blood. The sequence was obtained from a woman aged 30 to 39 with active or convalescent COVID-19. CDR3 residues: CASPHSNQPQHF. The CDR3 coding sequence is TGTGCCAGTCCACATAGCAATCAGCCCCAGCATTTT.